A single sample gave rise to the 28 T cell receptor beta chains below, sequenced in a study of T cell changes during pregnancy in multiple sclerosis. The repertoire was sequenced with immunoSEQ multiplex PCR; TCRdb's copy has only in-frame clones and lacks some. The top ten hold roughly 3.6% of the sample, which has approximately 61,000 clones, 91% seen once. This material consisted of peripheral blood, taken after pregnancy. All receptors derive from a female donor in good health, enrolled as a control in a pregnancy study.

CDR3: CASSPTTGTMNTEAFF. CDR3 in DNA: TGTGCCAGCAGCCCGACCACAGGGACAATGAACACTGAAGCTTTCTTT. The chain recombines TRBV27 with TRBJ1-1, with D perhaps matching TRBD1 (6 bases). Trimming stripped 6 bases from V and 0 bases from J, with 17 bases between. Germline values: CDR1 MNHEY, CDR2 SMNVEV (reference sequence). This CDR3 region has 16 residues.

The rearrangement links TRBV5-1 to TRBJ2-1; D possibly corresponds to TRBD1 (6 bases). This CDR3 is 15 amino acids long. Germline V lookup: CDR1 SGHRS, CDR2 YFSETQ. Between the trimmed V and J ends, which lost 1 base and 6 bases, there was a span of 14 bases. This chain's CDR3 is CASSLWGQEGNEQFF. DNA of the CDR3: TGCGCCAGCAGCTTGTGGGGACAAGAGGGCAATGAGCAGTTCTTC.

The chain couples TRBV4-1 to TRBJ2-3, with D perhaps matching TRBD1 (6 bases). The CDR3 runs to 15 residues. Germline V CDR1 and CDR2: MGHRA, YSYEKL. V lost 1 base and J lost 2, with 10 bases in between. CDR3 sequence: CASSQVGQLTDTQYF. Here the CDR3 DNA reads TGCGCCAGCAGCCAAGTGGGACAACTCACAGATACGCAGTATTTT.

This rearrangement joins TRBV7-2 to TRBJ1-1, with 7 bases aligning to TRBD1. The CDR3 has 14 residues. CDR1 SGHTA and CDR2 FQGNSA come from the germline V gene. The ends lost 5 bases at V and 3 bases at J; junction bases unmatched: 6. This chain's CDR3 is CASSPTRGDTEAFF. CDR3 sequence (DNA): TGTGCCAGCAGCCCAACCAGGGGGGACACTGAAGCTTTCTTT.

This chain uses TRBV5-5 with TRBJ1-2; D is ambiguous. The CDR3 spans 14 residues. Germline-derived CDR1 and CDR2 are SGHKS and YYEKEE (reference sequence). Trimming left V 0 bases short and J 8 bases short, with 14 bases between. Here the CDR3 reads CASSLGTSTFGYTF. CDR3 nucleotide sequence: TGTGCCAGCAGCTTGGGGACTAGCACTTTCGGCTACACCTTC. The full variable domain, rest sourced from reference TRBV5-5 and TRBJ1-2, is DAGVTQSPTHLIKTRGQQVTLRCSPISGHKSVSWYQQVLGQGPQFIFQYYEKEERGRGNFPDRFSARQFPNYSSELNVNALLLGDSALYLCASSLGTSTFGYTFGSGTRLTVV.

The chain joins TRBV5-4 to TRBJ1-1, with TRBD1 identical over 8 bases. The ends lost 4 bases at V and 0 bases at J; junction bases unmatched: 11. Germline lookup yields CDR1 SGHNT and CDR2 YYREEE (reference sequence). This CDR3 comprises 17 residues. This chain's CDR3 is CASSPDRGVPMNTEAFF. In DNA, the CDR3 is TGTGCCAGCAGCCCTGACAGGGGAGTTCCCATGAACACTGAAGCTTTCTTT.

The CDR3 is CASSETSGGSNEQFF. The CDR3 coding sequence is TGTGCCAGCAGTGAGACTAGCGGGGGAAGCAATGAGCAGTTCTTC. The chain combines TRBV6-4 with TRBJ2-1; TRBD2 agrees at 12 bases. Germline V CDR1 and CDR2: MRHNA, SNTAGT. J gave up 6 bases and V 3 bases, and 3 bases lay outside the gene matches. The CDR3 contains 15 residues.

This chain connects TRBV28 to TRBJ2-3; D may be TRBD1 (6 bases). The CDR3 has 15 amino acids. V was shortened by 6 bases and J by 2 bases, with 15 bases between the two germline ends. Germline V gives CDR1 MDHEN, CDR2 SYDVKM. The CDR3 nucleotides are TGTGCCAGCAGCCACCACAGGGCTATCACAGATACGCAGTATTTT. Its protein product is CASSHHRAITDTQYF.

The rearrangement joins TRBV7-2 to TRBJ2-7; TRBD1 agrees at 7 bases. V trimming: 6 bases; J trimming: 2 bases; junction bases outside the gene matches: 13. The V gene's germline CDR1 is SGHTA and CDR2 FQGNSA. The CDR3 is made up of 16 amino acids. In DNA form, the CDR3 reads TGTGCCAGCAGTCCTATACAAGGGGGCTCGCCCTACGAGCAGTACTTC. This encodes CASSPIQGGSPYEQYF.

This sequence joins TRBV7-2 and TRBJ1-1, with 7 bases that match TRBD1. Germline V lookup: CDR1 SGHTA, CDR2 FQGNSA. The CDR3 consists of 12 residues. The V gene end was trimmed by 5 bases and the J gene end by 11 bases; junction bases not matched to a gene: 8. As DNA, the CDR3 is TGTGCCAGCAGCCCCTCGACAGGGCAGGCTTTCTTT. Translated: CASSPSTGQAFF.

The gene calls are TRBV12-5 and TRBJ1-1; D is unclear. V shed 0 bases and J shed 5 bases, with 10 bases lying between them. The CDR3 runs 14 residues. The germline V gene has CDR1 LGHNT and CDR2 FRNRAP. The CDR3 loop reads CASGLVPGITEAFF. The CDR3 nucleotides read TGTGCTAGTGGTTTGGTACCCGGGATTACTGAAGCTTTCTTT.

V is TRBV5-1 and J is TRBJ2-5; the match to TRBD1 covers 7 bases. CDR3 length: 15 amino acids. The V segment lost 5 bases and the J segment 2 bases; nucleotides outside the gene matches: 9. Per germline, CDR1 SGHRS and CDR2 YFSETQ. The CDR3 is CASSHDRVGQETQYF. The CDR3 DNA follows: TGCGCCAGCAGTCACGACAGGGTCGGACAAGAGACCCAGTACTTC.

The chain combines TRBV6-1 with TRBJ2-1; 9 bases map to TRBD1. Germline V gene data show CDR1 as MNHNS and CDR2 as SASEGT. V shed 6 bases, J shed 5 bases, and the junction held 8 bases outside the gene matches. This CDR3 has 15 amino acids. This CDR3 is CASRDTGGENNEQFF. The CDR3 nucleotides read TGTGCCAGCAGGGATACAGGGGGCGAAAACAATGAGCAGTTCTTC.

The chain joins TRBV7-9 to TRBJ1-5; D possibly corresponds to TRBD1 (6 bases). Looked up from germline, CDR1 is SEHNR and CDR2 is FQNEAQ (reference sequence). V lost 1 base and J 6 bases, leaving 10 bases between the germline ends. There are 14 residues in the CDR3. CDR3 in DNA: TGTGCCAGCAGCTTAGGGCAGGGGCCTCAGCCCCAGCATTTT. Encoded protein: CASSLGQGPQPQHF.

The chain employs TRBV9 and TRBJ1-5; D unresolved. This CDR3 comprises 13 residues. Between the trimmed V and J ends, which lost 0 bases and 6 bases, there was a span of 7 bases. Per germline, CDR1 SGDLS and CDR2 YYNGEE. CDR3 nucleotide sequence: TGTGCCAGCAGCGTAGCTACTGGTCAGCCCCAGCATTTT. The encoded protein is CASSVATGQPQHF.

This clone has just a few counts. This chain links TRBV19 with TRBJ2-1; TRBD2 is a possible D gene (7 bases). The CDR3 is 14 residues long. V was shortened by 8 bases and J by 5 bases, with 16 bases between the two germline ends. Germline lookup yields CDR1 LNHDA and CDR2 SQIVND (reference sequence). CDR3 in DNA: TGTGCCAGTTTCGGACTAGGACAGAACAATGAGCAGTTCTTC. This sequence encodes CASFGLGQNNEQFF.

This chain joins TRBV29-1 and TRBJ2-6, with a tentative D call TRBD2 (5 bases). From germline, CDR1 is SQVTM and CDR2 ANQGSEA. The length of the CDR3 is 12 residues. Trimming took off 4 bases at V and 13 bases at J, with 14 bases between the two ends. CDR3: CSVGQPGNVLTF. CDR3 in DNA: TGCAGCGTTGGCCAGCCGGGAAATGTCCTGACTTTC.

This clone is medium-sized. The chain combines TRBV21-1 with TRBJ2-7; TRBD1 is taken as the D call from the table, unchecked against the DNA. TRBV21-1 represents a pseudogene. The CDR3 runs to 12 residues. In nucleotides, the CDR3 is TGTGCCAGCAGCAACAGGTCCTACGAGCAGTACTTC. It encodes CASSNRSYEQYF.

The rearrangement links TRBV6-6 to TRBJ2-1, with D possibly TRBD2 on 5 matching bases. The V gene lost 0 bases and the J gene lost 2 bases, with 11 bases spanning the gap. Germline V CDR1 and CDR2: MNHNY, SVGAGI (reference sequence). There are 16 residues in the CDR3. The CDR3 here is CASSYSGLGAYNEQFF. Written as DNA, the CDR3 is TGTGCCAGCAGTTACTCAGGTCTCGGGGCCTACAATGAGCAGTTCTTC.

This rearrangement joins TRBV6-5 to TRBJ2-7; 7 bases match TRBD2. Losses at the gene ends were 2 bases for V and 2 bases for J; bases not matched to a gene: 3. The germline gives CDR1 MNHEY, CDR2 SVGAGI. The CDR3 length is 14 residues. The CDR3 region has the DNA TGTGCCAGCAGTTACGCGCGGGGGACCTACGAGCAGTACTTC. Amino acids: CASSYARGTYEQYF.

The J gene is TRBJ1-2, the V gene TRBV19, with 8 bases identical to TRBD1. This CDR3 is 18 amino acids long. Germline V lookup: CDR1 LNHDA, CDR2 SQIVND (reference sequence). Germline trimming cut 4 bases from V and 4 bases from J; bases unmatched to any gene: 17. CDR3 nucleotide sequence: TGTGCCAGTAGTACGTCGTGGGACAGGTGGAGGAATATCTATGGCTACACCTTC. Protein: CASSTSWDRWRNIYGYTF.

This chain connects TRBV7-3 to TRBJ2-6, with D perhaps TRBD2 (6 bases). Looked up from germline, CDR1 is SGHTA and CDR2 is FQGTGA. The CDR3 loop spans 15 amino acids. Trimming cost V 3 bases and J 3 bases, with 9 bases left between them. The CDR3 loop is CASSFGGFGANVLTF. CDR3 sequence (DNA): TGTGCCAGCAGCTTTGGGGGGTTTGGGGCCAACGTCCTGACTTTC.

J is TRBJ2-5 and V is TRBV14; TRBD2 agrees at 7 bases. Per the germline V gene, CDR1 is SGHDN and CDR2 is FVKESK. V lost 4 bases and J lost 5; bases outside the gene matches: 10. This CDR3 has 15 amino acids. CDR3 DNA sequence: TGTGCCAGCAGCCTTTCGGGACGGCGGGAGGAGACCCAGTACTTC. It codes for CASSLSGRREETQYF.

The chain combines TRBV5-8 with TRBJ1-2; the match to TRBD1 covers 7 bases. V was clipped by 0 bases and J by 8 bases; unmatched bases: 4. The germline V gene encodes CDR1 SGHTS and CDR2 YDEGEE. This CDR3 contains 13 residues. CDR3 sequence: CASSLGRGDGYTF. CDR3 sequence (DNA): TGTGCCAGCAGCTTGGGCAGGGGGGACGGCTACACCTTC.

V usage is TRBV28 and J usage is TRBJ1-5; 8 bases agree with TRBD1. V gave up 5 bases and J gave up 1 base; unmatched junction bases: 7. There are 16 residues in the CDR3. Germline CDR1 reads MDHEN; CDR2 reads SYDVKM. As DNA, the CDR3 is TGTGCCAGCAGTGGCCTGGGACAGGCAAGCAATCAGCCCCAGCATTTT. As protein: CASSGLGQASNQPQHF.

The chain uses TRBV6-6 and TRBJ1-5; TRBD1 matches 8 bases. Trimming cost V 6 bases and J 4 bases; bases outside gene matches: 8. Germline loops: CDR1 MNHNY, CDR2 SVGAGI (reference sequence). The length of the CDR3 is 15 residues. CDR3 in DNA: TGTGCCAGCAGGCCCCTCGACAGGGGTAATCAGCCCCAGCATTTT. Translating it yields CASRPLDRGNQPQHF.

V gene TRBV7-8 combines with J gene TRBJ1-1, with 7 nucleotides matching TRBD1. The germline CDR1 and CDR2 sequences are SGHVS and FQNEAQ. CDR3 length: 14 residues. V was clipped by 5 bases and J by 9 bases; unmatched bases: 12. DNA for the CDR3: TGTGCCAGCAGCCGACAGGGAGGTGGGAGGAAAGCTTTCTTT. Protein: CASSRQGGGRKAFF.

The gene calls are TRBV30 and TRBJ2-1; TRBD2 agrees at 11 bases. V lost 7 bases, J lost 9 bases, and 17 bases stayed unmatched. Germline loops: CDR1 GTSNPN, CDR2 SVGIG (reference sequence). The length of the CDR3 is 16 residues. The CDR3: CASNPKLAGGPGEQFF. CDR3 bases: TGTGCCTCCAACCCTAAATTAGCGGGGGGGCCGGGTGAGCAGTTCTTC.